The 18 T cell receptor beta chains below all came from one sample that was sequenced in a study of vaccination effects on CD4 cells after COVID-19. These receptors have no identified antigens. With the ViraFEST assay, the study expanded antigen-specific CD4+ T cells using viral peptide pools, then sequenced them. When ten to eleven days of culture had elapsed, CD4+ T cells were isolated. None of these healthy vaccinees had been infected with SARS-CoV-2 before vaccination. Sequencing was performed with immunoSEQ multiplex PCR; in TCRdb, only in-frame clones are kept and a portion is missing. The profile shows tens of thousands of clones, around 78% of them singletons. Specimen: CD4+ T cells from PBMCs cultured with SARS-CoV-2 spike peptides, collected before COVID-19 vaccination. The receptors shown here come from a human donor who received a COVID-19 vaccine.

This clone was detected once. This chain connects TRBV7-3 to TRBJ2-3; 8 bases are shared with TRBD2. This CDR3 is 15 amino acids long. V shed 5 bases and J 8 bases; nucleotides not matched to a gene: 12. The germline gives CDR1 SGHTA, CDR2 FQGTGA. The CDR3 sequence is CASSVSAGGRATQYF. In nucleotides, the CDR3 is TGTGCCAGCAGCGTGTCTGCGGGGGGCCGGGCTACGCAGTATTTT.

The J gene is TRBJ2-3, the V gene TRBV19; 8 positions agree with TRBD1. The CDR3 contains 14 residues. Germline V gene sequence: CDR1 LNHDA, CDR2 SQIVND (reference sequence). With 9 bases clipped from V and 0 bases from J, the junction kept 5 bases outside the gene matches. This CDR3 reads CASGQGSSTDTQYF. The CDR3 bases are TGTGCCAGCGGACAGGGTTCTAGCACAGATACGCAGTATTTT.

This clone was seen once. The chain employs TRBV7-3 and TRBJ2-2; 14 bases match TRBD2. V was pared by 5 bases and J by 1 base, with 3 bases of the junction left unmatched. CDR1 is SGHTA and CDR2 is FQGTGA in the germline V gene. This CDR3 is 17 amino acids long. DNA of the CDR3: TGTGCCAGCAGCAGGACTAGCGGGGGGAGGAACACCGGGGAGCTGTTTTTT. Its translation is CASSRTSGGRNTGELFF.

This clone has just one count. The chain is built from TRBV5-5 and TRBJ2-5, with D hard to call. Trimming shortened V by 2 bases and J by 1 base, and 9 bases separated the two germline ends. CDR1 and CDR2 (germline): SGHKS, YYEKEE (reference sequence). This CDR3 has 14 residues. The CDR3 coding sequence is TGTGCCAGCAGCTTCTCGTCAGGCCAAGAGACCCAGTACTTC. This sequence encodes CASSFSSGQETQYF.

As DNA, the CDR3 is TGTGCCAGCAGCAGGACAGGGGGCTTAGGCTCACCCCTCCACTTT. Protein sequence: CASSRTGGLGSPLHF. The rearrangement links TRBV6-6 to TRBJ1-6; 11 bases align to TRBD1. The germline V gene has CDR1 MNHNY and CDR2 SVGAGI (reference sequence). Trimming took 6 bases from V and 10 from J; bases not matched to a gene: 8. This CDR3 is built from 15 residues.

This clone was observed a few times. The V gene is TRBV19, the J gene TRBJ1-4, with D unresolved. The V gene lost 2 bases and the J gene lost 5 bases, with 9 bases spanning the gap. CDR3 length equals 14 residues. CDR1 LNHDA and CDR2 SQIVND come from the germline V gene (reference sequence). The CDR3 protein is CASSIYTENEKLFF. As DNA, the CDR3 is TGTGCCAGTAGTATATACACGGAAAATGAAAAACTGTTTTTT. Filled out from reference TRBV19 and TRBJ1-4, the complete variable domain reads DGGITQSPKYLFRKEGQNVTLSCEQNLNHDAMYWYRQDPGQGLRLIYYSQIVNDFQKGDIAEGYSVSREKKESFPLTVTSAQKNPTAFYLCASSIYTENEKLFFGSGTQLSVL.

The chain employs TRBV5-6 and TRBJ2-5; TRBD2 is a possible D gene (6 bases). Germline V lookup: CDR1 SGHDT, CDR2 YYEEEE. V gave up 5 bases and J gave up 5 bases, with 13 bases separating them. The length of the CDR3 is 13 residues. CDR3: CASRWTGDETQYF. The CDR3 DNA reads as TGTGCCAGCAGGTGGACGGGGGACGAGACCCAGTACTTC.

The rearrangement uses TRBV19 and TRBJ1-5; possible D gene TRBD1, 5 bases. From germline, CDR1 is LNHDA and CDR2 SQIVND (reference sequence). V was clipped by 3 bases and J by 0 bases, with 15 bases between them. CDR3 length: 17 amino acids. This chain's CDR3 is CASSINGGVFSNQPQHF. In DNA form, the CDR3 reads TGTGCCAGTAGTATCAACGGGGGGGTTTTTAGCAATCAGCCCCAGCATTTT.

This clone was detected a few times. The rearrangement uses TRBV19 and TRBJ2-2; perhaps TRBD2 as D (5 bases). Trimming removed 8 bases at V and 2 bases at J, with 12 bases between. CDR1 LNHDA and CDR2 SQIVND come from the germline V gene (reference sequence). CDR3 size: 14 residues. The CDR3 is CASGIRGNTGELFF. The DNA for the CDR3 is TGTGCCAGTGGCATCCGGGGAAACACCGGGGAGCTGTTTTTT.

The J gene is TRBJ1-4, the V gene TRBV6-2 or TRBV6-3; D unclear. Trimming shortened V by 0 bases and J by 2 bases, and 16 bases separated the two germline ends. Per the germline V gene, CDR1 is MNHEY and CDR2 is SVGEGT. The CDR3 sequence is 18 residues long. The CDR3 sequence is CASSYSGRLSWTNEKLFF. The CDR3 coding sequence is TGTGCCAGCAGTTACTCTGGACGGCTCTCTTGGACTAATGAAAAACTGTTTTTT.

This clone was detected once. J is TRBJ2-3 and V is TRBV5-1; D remains unclear. Between the trimmed V and J ends, which lost 0 bases and 2 bases, there was a span of 7 bases. This CDR3 region has 14 residues. Germline V lookup: CDR1 SGHRS, CDR2 YFSETQ. The CDR3 DNA sequence: TGCGCCAGCAGCTTGGGTCGGATCACAGATACGCAGTATTTT. Protein product: CASSLGRITDTQYF.

This chain uses TRBV5-1 with TRBJ1-1, with 7 bases that match TRBD1. The CDR3 covers 15 residues. Trimming removed 0 bases from V and 3 bases from J; junction bases left unmatched: 5. In germline, CDR1 is SGHRS, CDR2 YFSETQ. The DNA of the CDR3 is TGCGCCAGCAGCTTGGGAGGGGGCGCGGACACTGAAGCTTTCTTT. Protein: CASSLGGGADTEAFF.

This clone is judged medium-sized. The chain is built from TRBV19 and TRBJ1-5; D uncertain. V lost 7 bases and J lost 0, with 7 bases in between. This CDR3 is 13 amino acids long. Per the germline V gene, CDR1 is LNHDA and CDR2 is SQIVND (reference sequence). CDR3 sequence (DNA): TGTGCCAGTACACCCTATAGCAATCAGCCCCAGCATTTT. Translated: CASTPYSNQPQHF.

V gene TRBV10-2 combines with J gene TRBJ2-7, with 7 positions matching TRBD1. The CDR3 is made up of 15 amino acids. CDR1 is WSHSY and CDR2 is SAAADI in the germline V gene. V trimming: 3 bases; J trimming: 0 bases; junction bases outside the gene matches: 5. The CDR3 loop is CASSDRTGSSYEQYV. The CDR3 coding sequence is TGCGCCAGCAGTGATCGGACAGGCAGCTCCTACGAGCAGTACGTC.

The J gene is TRBJ2-1, the V gene TRBV7-2; TRBD1 might be the D (5 bases). Germline CDR1 reads SGHTA; CDR2 reads FQGNSA. The CDR3 is 17 amino acids. Trimming stripped 2 bases from V and 0 bases from J, with 14 bases between. CDR3 amino acids: CASSLKFDSNSYNEQFF. Here the CDR3 DNA reads TGTGCCAGCAGCTTAAAATTTGACAGTAACTCCTACAATGAGCAGTTCTTC.

The J gene is TRBJ2-3, the V gene TRBV5-1, with no clear D. The V end lost 0 bases, the J end lost 5 bases, and 4 bases lay between the germline ends. The germline gives CDR1 SGHRS, CDR2 YFSETQ. The CDR3 runs to 12 residues. The CDR3 is CASSLAEDTQYF. The DNA for the CDR3 is TGCGCCAGCAGCTTGGCCGAAGATACGCAGTATTTT.

J is TRBJ2-1 and V is TRBV24-1, with D unresolved. Between the trimmed V and J ends, which lost 11 bases and 4 bases, there was a span of 14 bases. The CDR3 runs to 13 residues. Germline V lookup: CDR1 KGHDR, CDR2 SFDVKD. The CDR3 DNA follows: TGTGCCATCACTTCTTCCAGGTACAATGAGCAGTTCTTC. This gives the protein CAITSSRYNEQFF.

The chain combines TRBV11-3 with TRBJ2-5; 10 bases match TRBD1. The trim removed 5 bases at V and 2 bases at J, leaving 8 bases unmatched. This CDR3 spans 16 amino acids. Germline assignment: CDR1 SGHNT and CDR2 YENEEA. Here the CDR3 DNA reads TGTGCCAGCAGCCTAGGAAGACAGGGGGCTCAAGAGACCCAGTACTTC. This translates into CASSLGRQGAQETQYF.